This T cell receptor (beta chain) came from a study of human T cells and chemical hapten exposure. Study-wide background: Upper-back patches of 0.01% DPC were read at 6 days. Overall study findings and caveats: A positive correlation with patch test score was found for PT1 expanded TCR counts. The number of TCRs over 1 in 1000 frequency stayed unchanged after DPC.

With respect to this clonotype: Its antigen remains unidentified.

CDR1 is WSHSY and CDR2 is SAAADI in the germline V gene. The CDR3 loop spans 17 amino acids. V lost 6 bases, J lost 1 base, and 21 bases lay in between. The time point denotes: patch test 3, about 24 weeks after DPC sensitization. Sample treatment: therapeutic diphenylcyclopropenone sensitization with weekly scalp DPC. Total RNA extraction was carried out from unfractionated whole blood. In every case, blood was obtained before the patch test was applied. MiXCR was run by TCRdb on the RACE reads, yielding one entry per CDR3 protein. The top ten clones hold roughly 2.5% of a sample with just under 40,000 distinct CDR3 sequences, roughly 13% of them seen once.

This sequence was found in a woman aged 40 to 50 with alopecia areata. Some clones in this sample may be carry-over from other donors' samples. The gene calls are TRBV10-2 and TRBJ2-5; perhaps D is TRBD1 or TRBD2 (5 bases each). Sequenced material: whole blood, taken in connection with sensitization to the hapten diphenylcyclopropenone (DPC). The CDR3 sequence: CASSPQIGTGTQETQYF. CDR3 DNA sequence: TGCGCCAGCAGCCCACAAATCGGGACGGGGACCCAAGAGACCCAGTACTTC.